The T cell receptor beta chain under discussion was sequenced for a study of blood T cell repertoires in COVID-19. Across the study: The samples span acute and convalescent COVID-19 from the United States, Italy and Spain. PBMCs, B-cell-depleted T cells, or T cells were the source of the cDNA or gDNA that made up the material.

With 0 bases removed from V and 3 bases from J, the gap between germline ends came to 13 bases. This CDR3 is 16 amino acids long. Looked up from germline, CDR1 is SGHRS and CDR2 is YFSETQ. Per the original methods: Estimation of nucleated cell counts was performed using reference gene primer amplification. Repertoires were generated with immunoSEQ multiplex PCR, while TCRdb's copy carries only in-frame clones and drops some. The D gene and trimming were derived from the DNA, and the V and J assignments and clone size from that table. The data show about half a million clones, 70% to 90% seen once. The TCR sequence derives from a human donor in a cohort sampled during active COVID-19. The genes are TRBV5-1 and TRBJ1-3; unclear D gene. The sequencing input was peripheral blood. DNA of the CDR3: TGCGCCAGCAGCTTGGGCGGCTCCCAAAGTGGAAACACCATATATTTT. Its protein product is CASSLGGSQSGNTIYF.